These 12 T cell receptor beta chains originate from one sample sequenced in a study of shared clonotypes between healthy human individuals. Profiling relied on immunoSEQ multiplex PCR, and the TCRdb table lists in-frame clones only, not all of them. The data contain 1.4 million to 1.5 million clones, 96% of them seen just once; the ten biggest clones take up about 1.2%. The sample taken for sequencing was naive CD4+ T cells sorted from blood. Subset indicated: CD45RA+ positively selected. The receptors here all came from a man aged 25-40 years in good health.

The V call is TRBV28, the J call TRBJ2-4; possible D gene TRBD1, 5 bases. Per germline, CDR1 MDHEN and CDR2 SYDVKM. V was pared by 1 base and J by 11 bases, with 6 bases between. The CDR3 loop spans 11 amino acids. The CDR3 sequence: CASSLLGLQYF. The DNA of the CDR3 is TGTGCCAGCAGTTTATTGGGGCTTCAGTACTTC.

The rearrangement uses TRBV10-3 and TRBJ2-7; 7 bases fit TRBD1. The junction had 7 bases not matched to a gene; V was cut back by 8 bases and J by 0 bases. Germline V gene sequence: CDR1 ENHRY, CDR2 SYGVKD. The CDR3 extends over 14 amino acids. CDR3 residues: CAIRDSKNSYEQYF. CDR3 sequence (DNA): TGTGCCATCCGGGACAGTAAAAACTCCTACGAGCAGTACTTC.

As for this clone: Distinct nucleotide sequences in the sample also encode this CDR3. The genes are TRBV28 and TRBJ1-1; weak D call: TRBD1 (5 bases). V was pared by 5 bases and J by 0 bases, with 7 bases between. The CDR3 totals 13 residues. CDR1 is MDHEN, CDR2 SYDVKM, per germline. The CDR3, as DNA: TGTGCCAGCAGTCCCAGGGTGAACACTGAAGCTTTCTTT. It translates to CASSPRVNTEAFF.

V is TRBV5-4 and J is TRBJ2-7; 8 bases match TRBD1. The V gene's germline CDR1 is SGHNT and CDR2 YYREEE (reference sequence). Trimming took 3 bases from V and 4 from J; bases not matched to a gene: 9. The CDR3 runs 15 residues. CDR3 sequence reads: CASSWSTGGTYEQYF. DNA for the CDR3: TGTGCCAGCAGCTGGTCCACAGGGGGAACGTACGAGCAGTACTTC. The variable domain in full, with the rest retrieved from reference TRBV5-4 and TRBJ2-7, is ETGVTQSPTHLIKTRGQQVTLRCSSQSGHNTVSWYQQALGQGPQFIFQYYREEENGRGNFPPRFSGLQFPNYSSELNVNALELDDSALYLCASSWSTGGTYEQYFGPGTRLTVT.

The gene calls are TRBV5-4 and TRBJ2-3; D ambiguous. V gave up 5 bases and J gave up 7 bases, with 17 bases separating them. In germline, CDR1 is SGHNT, CDR2 YYREEE (reference sequence). The CDR3 sequence is 14 residues long. In nucleotides, the CDR3 is TGTGCCAGCAGGGCTGGGCCGGCCCCAAATACGCAGTATTTT. Its translation: CASRAGPAPNTQYF.

The CDR3 sequence is CASSPTGASGELFF. The CDR3 DNA reads as TGTGCCAGCAGTCCTACAGGGGCGTCTGGGGAGCTGTTTTTT. The V call is TRBV6-1, the J call TRBJ2-2, with 7 bases fitting TRBD1. The germline V gene encodes CDR1 MNHNS and CDR2 SASEGT. The CDR3 is 14 residues long. V lost 5 bases to trimming and J lost 8 bases; unmatched junction nucleotides: 8.

This chain links TRBV5-4 with TRBJ1-2; D might be TRBD1 (6 bases). Trimming stripped 4 bases from V and 2 bases from J, with 15 bases between. Germline V gene sequence: CDR1 SGHNT, CDR2 YYREEE (reference sequence). The CDR3 length is 15 residues. The CDR3 here is CASSLDRTSNYGYTF. The CDR3 region has the DNA TGTGCCAGCAGCCTTGACAGGACTTCCAACTATGGCTACACCTTC.

This clone was seen a single time. The chain couples TRBV2 to TRBJ2-3, with 8 bases aligning to TRBD1. The CDR3 covers 15 residues. CDR1 is SNHLY and CDR2 is FYNNEI in the germline V gene. Losses at the gene ends were 5 bases for V and 8 bases for J; bases not matched to a gene: 12. CDR3 residues: CASSWGQGAAGTQYF. The CDR3 nucleotides are TGTGCCAGCAGTTGGGGGCAGGGGGCCGCCGGTACGCAGTATTTT.

This chain uses TRBV9 with TRBJ2-5, with 15 bases lining up with TRBD2. The V gene's germline CDR1 is SGDLS and CDR2 YYNGEE. Trimming cost V 4 bases and J 0 bases; bases outside gene matches: 4. CDR3 length: 17 amino acids. CDR3 nucleotide sequence: TGTGCCAGCAGCTCCCGGACTAGCGGGAGGGACCAAGAGACCCAGTACTTC. Its translation is CASSSRTSGRDQETQYF.

The V gene is TRBV7-9, the J gene TRBJ1-4; possibly TRBD1 for D (6 bases). Trimming took 1 base from V and 5 from J, leaving 11 bases between them. The CDR3 runs to 15 residues. Germline V CDR1 and CDR2: SEHNR, FQNEAQ (reference sequence). The CDR3 DNA is TGTGCCAGCAGCTTAGACAGGGCCGGGAATGAAAAACTGTTTTTT. Encoded protein: CASSLDRAGNEKLFF.

The chain joins TRBV7-2 to TRBJ2-7; 13 bases are shared with TRBD2. The J segment lost 7 bases and the V segment lost 5 bases, leaving 11 bases of the junction unmatched. CDR1 SGHTA and CDR2 FQGNSA come from the germline V gene. The CDR3 totals 16 residues. This chain's CDR3 is CASSLGLAGVGSEQYF. CDR3 in DNA: TGTGCCAGCAGCCTCGGACTAGCGGGAGTCGGTTCAGAGCAGTACTTC.

V gene TRBV5-1 combines with J gene TRBJ1-2; the match to TRBD1 covers 8 bases. The germline CDR1 and CDR2 sequences are SGHRS and YFSETQ. This CDR3 is built from 15 residues. Trimming removed 1 base from V and 6 bases from J; junction bases left unmatched: 8. For the CDR3, the DNA is TGCGCCAGCAGCTTGCGTGGACAGGGATTGGATGGCTACACCTTC. Translating gives CASSLRGQGLDGYTF.